Listed below are T cell receptor beta chains from one sample, sequenced in a study of cytomegalovirus exposure and HLA in healthy donors. The method was immunoSEQ multiplex PCR; TCRdb's version includes in-frame clones alone and lacks a portion of them. The sample has 140,000 to 150,000 clones; roughly 79% are singletons. The sample taken for sequencing was PBMCs. The receptors were sampled from a woman between 55 and 75 years old in good health and CMV-seropositive. Both conserved end residues are part of each CDR3. The D gene is left open where the match is weak. Only part of the rows carry a size: once, few, many, or a class if the clone is expanded.

size: -; V: TRBV18; D: -; J: TRBJ2-1; DNA: TGTGCCAGCTCACCCAGCAACGTAGCGGCGAATGAGCAGTTCTTC; CDR3: CASSPSNVAANEQFF
size: -; V: TRBV7-6; D: -; J: TRBJ2-7; DNA: TGTGCCAGCAGCTTAGAGGGGGTGGGGTCCTACGAGCAGTACTTC; CDR3: CASSLEGVGSYEQYF
size: few; V: TRBV30; D: -; J: TRBJ2-7; DNA: TGTGCCTGGAGTAATGGGGGCTTTATCTACGAGCAGTACTTC; CDR3: CAWSNGGFIYEQYF
size: -; V: TRBV7-9; D: TRBD2; J: TRBJ2-7; DNA: TGTGCCAGCAGCTTAGAGACCGGGACTAGCGGGAACTACGAGCAGTACTTC; CDR3: CASSLETGTSGNYEQYF
size: -; V: TRBV5-6; D: -; J: TRBJ2-1; DNA: TGTGCCAGCAGCTTTCGGGGAGTGGGGTACAATGAGCAGTTCTTC; CDR3: CASSFRGVGYNEQFF
size: once; V: TRBV27; D: -; J: TRBJ2-7; DNA: TGTGCCAGCAGCCTCTCCTCGGGTTACGAGCAGTACTTC; CDR3: CASSLSSGYEQYF
size: -; V: TRBV6-5; D: -; J: TRBJ2-5; DNA: TGTGCCAGCAGTTACAGCCAGATTGATAGCGAGACCCAGTACTTC; CDR3: CASSYSQIDSETQYF
size: few; V: TRBV9; D: -; J: TRBJ1-2; DNA: TGTGCCAGCAGCGTAGTTGCGGGAAGTTGGTATGGCTACACCTTC; CDR3: CASSVVAGSWYGYTF
size: -; V: TRBV5-1; D: -; J: TRBJ1-4; DNA: TGCGCCAGCCAAACCCTTGGGACTTTGAATGAAAAACTGTTTTTT; CDR3: CASQTLGTLNEKLFF
size: -; V: TRBV15; D: -; J: TRBJ1-1; DNA: TGTGCCACGGGCAGCTGGGACACTGAAGCTTTCTTT; CDR3: CATGSWDTEAFF
size: -; V: TRBV4-1; D: TRBD1; J: TRBJ2-1; DNA: TGCGCCAGCAGCCTGGGACAGGGGTCCTATGAGCAGTTCTTC; CDR3: CASSLGQGSYEQFF
size: -; V: TRBV6-1; D: TRBD2; J: TRBJ2-1; DNA: TGTGCCAGCAGTGGAGGACTAGCGGGAGCCGATGAGCAGTTCTTC; CDR3: CASSGGLAGADEQFF
size: -; V: TRBV11-1; D: TRBD2; J: TRBJ2-2; DNA: TGTGCCAGCAGCTATATACTAGCGGGAGGACCTGGTACCGGGGAGCTGTTTTTT; CDR3: CASSYILAGGPGTGELFF
size: -; V: TRBV5-1; D: -; J: TRBJ2-1; DNA: TGCGCCAGCAGCTTGTTCGGAGGGAAGGTACGCAATGAGCAGTTCTTC; CDR3: CASSLFGGKVRNEQFF